One sample yielded the 32 T cell receptor beta chains listed below, sequenced in a study of shared clonotypes between healthy human individuals. Clones were sequenced by immunoSEQ multiplex PCR, and TCRdb holds only the in-frame ones, with some missing. This table has roughly 1.4 million clones, less than 99% appearing once. The specimen was naive CD4+ T cells sorted from blood. Subset described: CD45RA+ positively selected. These receptors came from a man aged 25-40 years in good health.

The genes are TRBV7-7 and TRBJ2-1, with D unresolved. V was cut by 1 base and J by 5 bases, with 18 bases left in between. Per the germline V gene, CDR1 is SSHAT and CDR2 is FNYEAQ (reference sequence). There are 17 residues in the CDR3. The CDR3 DNA reads TGTGCCAGCAGCTTAGGGTCGGGTCCCCCAGATAACAATGAGCAGTTCTTC. Its protein product is CASSLGSGPPDNNEQFF.

The V gene is TRBV19, the J gene TRBJ1-1; perhaps TRBD1 as D (5 bases). V was pared by 0 bases and J by 1 base, with 6 bases between. In germline, CDR1 is LNHDA, CDR2 SQIVND (reference sequence). The CDR3 sequence is 14 residues long. The CDR3 reads CASSIDRANTEAFF. CDR3 nucleotides: TGTGCCAGTAGTATAGACAGGGCGAACACTGAAGCTTTCTTT.

The chain links TRBV5-1 to TRBJ2-3; no clear D. This CDR3 has 15 residues. CDR1 and CDR2 (germline): SGHRS, YFSETQ. The ends were cut back, 0 bases at V and 3 bases at J, with 11 bases in the middle. The CDR3 sequence is CASSLALDGTDTQYF. DNA for the CDR3: TGCGCCAGCAGCTTGGCCCTGGACGGAACAGATACGCAGTATTTT.

This chain connects TRBV10-3 to TRBJ2-1; 10 nucleotides match TRBD2. Germline V gives CDR1 ENHRY, CDR2 SYGVKD. The CDR3 has 17 residues. The J segment lost 1 base and the V segment lost 2 bases, leaving 5 bases of the junction unmatched. The CDR3 coding sequence is TGTGCCATCAGTGAGACAACTAGCGGGGCTTCCTACAATGAGCAGTTCTTC. It translates to CAISETTSGASYNEQFF.

Comments on this clone: Other DNA sequences of this sample code for an identical CDR3. The V and J genes are TRBV28 and TRBJ2-7; D is undetermined. V was clipped by 5 bases and J by 1 base, with 6 bases between them. Germline CDR1 reads MDHEN; CDR2 reads SYDVKM. The CDR3 consists of 12 residues. The CDR3 spells CASSTVSYEQYF. The CDR3 region has the DNA TGTGCCAGCAGTACCGTTTCCTACGAGCAGTACTTC.

The chain combines TRBV20-1 with TRBJ2-4, with D perhaps matching TRBD1 (6 bases). This CDR3 region has 11 residues. Looked up from germline, CDR1 is DFQATT and CDR2 is SNEGSKA (reference sequence). Trimming took 5 bases from V and 13 from J, leaving 15 bases between them. The CDR3 region has the DNA TGCAGTGCTGAGGACCGGACAGCCCAGTACTTC. Translation gives CSAEDRTAQYF.

The gene calls are TRBV7-6 and TRBJ2-3; D perhaps matches TRBD2 (5 bases). The CDR3 is 17 residues long. The V and J ends lost 4 bases and 3 bases respectively, with 20 bases between them. CDR1 and CDR2 from the germline V gene are SGHVS and FNYEAQ. The CDR3 protein is CASSSLGGKTGTDTQYF. For the CDR3, the DNA is TGTGCCAGCAGCTCCCTCGGTGGAAAGACGGGGACAGATACGCAGTATTTT.

The rearrangement links TRBV2 to TRBJ1-2; 9 nucleotides align to TRBD1. CDR3 size: 16 residues. Germline trimming cut 4 bases from V and 7 bases from J; bases unmatched to any gene: 13. In germline, CDR1 is SNHLY, CDR2 FYNNEI. The CDR3 DNA reads as TGTGCCAGCAGTGTTGGGAGGGGACAGGGCCCTAGTGGCTACACCTTC. This encodes CASSVGRGQGPSGYTF.

The V and J genes are TRBV11-2 and TRBJ2-1; no clear D. CDR1 is SGHAT and CDR2 is FQNNGV in the germline V gene. This CDR3 region has 13 residues. Deletions cut 4 bases from V and 4 bases from J, with 8 bases between. CDR3 loop: CASSSFLYNEQFF. CDR3 nucleotide sequence: TGTGCCAGCAGCTCGTTCCTTTACAATGAGCAGTTCTTC.

The V and J genes are TRBV11-2 and TRBJ2-5, with D perhaps matching TRBD2 (5 bases). The V and J ends lost 4 bases and 4 bases respectively, with 10 bases between them. Germline loops: CDR1 SGHAT, CDR2 FQNNGV. This CDR3 comprises 13 residues. CDR3 in DNA: TGTGCCAGCAGCTCGACCGGGGTAGAGACCCAGTACTTC. It encodes CASSSTGVETQYF.

V usage is TRBV18 and J usage is TRBJ2-7; TRBD1 might be the D (5 bases). The CDR3 is 18 residues long. Germline V lookup: CDR1 KGHSH, CDR2 LQKENI. The V and J ends lost 1 base and 1 base respectively, with 20 bases between them. The CDR3 nucleotides are TGTGCCAGCTCACCACTGCAAGGGGCAGCTCTTATATCCTACGAGCAGTACTTC. Encoded protein: CASSPLQGAALISYEQYF.

The chain recombines TRBV10-3 with TRBJ2-7; weak D call: TRBD2 (6 bases). V lost 6 bases to trimming and J lost 7 bases, with 13 bases between them. This CDR3 comprises 12 residues. The germline CDR1 and CDR2 sequences are ENHRY and SYGVKD. This chain's CDR3 is CAIRDRGKEQYF. CDR3 bases: TGTGCCATCAGGGACCGCGGGAAGGAGCAGTACTTC.

This chain joins TRBV11-2 and TRBJ2-7; possible D gene TRBD1, 6 bases. This CDR3 region has 13 residues. Germline loops: CDR1 SGHAT, CDR2 FQNNGV. Trimming left V 5 bases short and J 2 bases short, with 10 bases between. The CDR3 bases are TGTGCCAGCAGCGCCTGGACAGCCTACGAGCAGTACTTC. Its translation: CASSAWTAYEQYF. The full variable domain, in which reference TRBV11-2 and TRBJ2-7 provide the parts outside the CDR3, is EAGVAQSPRYKIIEKRQSVAFWCNPISGHATLYWYQQILGQGPKLLIQFQNNGVVDDSQLPKDRFSAERLKGVDSTLKIQPAKLEDSAVYLCASSAWTAYEQYFGPGTRLTVT.

The J gene is TRBJ2-1, the V gene TRBV5-5, with 9 nucleotides matching TRBD1. The CDR3 is 15 amino acids. The V gene end was trimmed by 4 bases and the J gene end by 3 bases; junction bases not matched to a gene: 5. CDR1 and CDR2 from the germline V gene are SGHKS and YYEKEE (reference sequence). This CDR3 is CASSIQGASYNEQFF. The CDR3 DNA sequence: TGTGCCAGCAGCATACAGGGGGCGAGCTACAATGAGCAGTTCTTC.

For this clone: Other DNA sequences in the sample encode the same CDR3. The CDR3 DNA reads as TGTGCCAGCAGCTTGTCAAGCGGTGAGCAGTTCTTC. The encoded protein is CASSLSSGEQFF. The gene calls are TRBV5-6 and TRBJ2-1, with D possibly TRBD2 on 5 matching bases. Trimming shortened V by 1 base and J by 9 bases, and 8 bases separated the two germline ends. CDR3 length equals 12 residues. Germline loops: CDR1 SGHDT, CDR2 YYEEEE.

The chain joins TRBV14 to TRBJ1-4, with 8 positions matching TRBD1. Looked up from germline, CDR1 is SGHDN and CDR2 is FVKESK. V shed 2 bases, J shed 8 bases, and the junction held 7 bases outside the gene matches. CDR3 length: 15 residues. As DNA, the CDR3 is TGTGCCAGCAGCCAAAGCAGGGGGCTCGGGGAAAAACTGTTTTTT. This encodes CASSQSRGLGEKLFF.

This sequence joins TRBV19 and TRBJ1-1, with D perhaps matching TRBD1 (5 bases). Trimming left V 3 bases short and J 11 bases short, with 19 bases between. Per germline, CDR1 LNHDA and CDR2 SQIVND (reference sequence). This CDR3 contains 14 residues. CDR3: CASSMDRVGRGAFF. The DNA for the CDR3 is TGTGCCAGTAGTATGGACCGCGTGGGGCGCGGGGCTTTCTTT.

V and J are TRBV7-9 and TRBJ2-4; D is unresolved. The germline V and J ends were trimmed by 1 base and 9 bases, with 4 bases remaining between them. Germline assignment: CDR1 SEHNR and CDR2 FQNEAQ (reference sequence). The CDR3 is made up of 11 amino acids. This CDR3 is CASSLVGIQYF. Here the CDR3 DNA reads TGTGCCAGCAGCTTAGTTGGCATTCAGTACTTC.

The V and J genes are TRBV10-3 and TRBJ2-2, with no clear D. The CDR3 consists of 14 residues. The germline V gene encodes CDR1 ENHRY and CDR2 SYGVKD. Trimming shortened V by 10 bases and J by 4 bases, and 16 bases separated the two germline ends. The CDR3 region is CATKRSRSTGELFF. The CDR3 nucleotides read TGTGCCACTAAAAGGTCGCGTAGCACCGGGGAGCTGTTTTTT.

The chain is built from TRBV5-1 and TRBJ1-3; no clear D. Germline V CDR1 and CDR2: SGHRS, YFSETQ. The CDR3 covers 16 residues. V shed 3 bases and J shed 0 bases, with 13 bases lying between them. CDR3 in DNA: TGCGCCAGCAGCTCATACAACGTGGCCTCTGGAAACACCATATATTTT. It codes for CASSSYNVASGNTIYF. Supplemented by reference TRBV5-1 and TRBJ1-3, the full variable domain reads KAGVTQTPRYLIKTRGQQVTLSCSPISGHRSVSWYQQTPGQGLQFLFEYFSETQRNKGNFPGRFSGRQFSNSRSEMNVSTLELGDSALYLCASSSYNVASGNTIYFGEGSWLTVV.

The chain has TRBV19 and TRBJ1-2; 7 bases align to TRBD1. V gave up 5 bases and J gave up 1 base; unmatched junction bases: 7. In germline, CDR1 is LNHDA, CDR2 SQIVND (reference sequence). The CDR3 loop spans 15 amino acids. DNA for the CDR3: TGTGCCAGTAGTTATCAGGGGGGACTTAACTATGGCTACACCTTC. It specifies CASSYQGGLNYGYTF.

This chain joins TRBV7-7 and TRBJ1-2; 10 bases line up with TRBD1. Germline CDR1 and CDR2: SSHAT and FNYEAQ (reference sequence). V shed 5 bases, J shed 5 bases, and the junction held 8 bases outside the gene matches. The CDR3 is 15 amino acids. The CDR3 reads CASSPWDRGSYGYTF. The CDR3 DNA reads TGTGCCAGCAGCCCTTGGGACAGGGGATCTTATGGCTACACCTTC.

This sequence joins TRBV28 and TRBJ2-1; D call uncertain. The V gene's germline CDR1 is MDHEN and CDR2 SYDVKM. This CDR3 contains 13 residues. V was trimmed by 7 bases and J by 5 bases, leaving 12 bases between them. CDR3 protein: CASTQLGNNEQFF. The CDR3 nucleotides read TGTGCCAGCACCCAACTTGGGAACAATGAGCAGTTCTTC.

The V call is TRBV5-1, the J call TRBJ1-3; no clear D. The V end lost 1 base, the J end lost 9 bases, and 8 bases lay between the germline ends. Germline-derived CDR1 and CDR2 are SGHRS and YFSETQ. The CDR3 consists of 12 residues. The CDR3 here is CASSLPSFTIYF. CDR3 bases: TGCGCCAGCAGCTTGCCCTCTTTCACCATATATTTT.

The rearrangement joins TRBV30 to TRBJ2-2, with D perhaps given as TRBD1 or TRBD2 (5 bases each). Germline CDR1 reads GTSNPN; CDR2 reads SVGIG (reference sequence). The CDR3 consists of 13 residues. The V end was cut by 3 bases, the J end by 5 bases, with 10 bases between. The CDR3 is CAWSYRRTGELFF. Here the CDR3 DNA reads TGTGCCTGGAGCTACAGGAGGACCGGGGAGCTGTTTTTT.

The rearrangement links TRBV7-9 to TRBJ1-3, with a tentative D call TRBD1 (6 bases). Germline assignment: CDR1 SEHNR and CDR2 FQNEAQ (reference sequence). V lost 2 bases and J 2 bases, leaving 13 bases between the germline ends. CDR3 length: 16 amino acids. This CDR3 is CASSLPETGTGNTIYF. Written as DNA, the CDR3 is TGTGCCAGCAGCTTACCCGAGACAGGAACTGGAAACACCATATATTTT.

The J gene is TRBJ2-2, the V gene TRBV5-1; unclear D gene. CDR3 size: 15 residues. Germline CDR1 reads SGHRS; CDR2 reads YFSETQ. Trimming shortened V by 0 bases and J by 5 bases, and 11 bases separated the two germline ends. The CDR3 DNA reads as TGCGCCAGCAGCTTGGTGCTCGCAACGACCGGGGAGCTGTTTTTT. Its translation: CASSLVLATTGELFF. Variable domain in full (rest from reference TRBV5-1 and TRBJ2-2): KAGVTQTPRYLIKTRGQQVTLSCSPISGHRSVSWYQQTPGQGLQFLFEYFSETQRNKGNFPGRFSGRQFSNSRSEMNVSTLELGDSALYLCASSLVLATTGELFFGEGSRLTVL.

The gene calls are TRBV6-6 and TRBJ2-5; a weak D match, TRBD2 (6 bases). This CDR3 contains 14 residues. V shed 2 bases and J shed 5 bases, with 12 bases lying between them. Germline assignment: CDR1 MNHNY and CDR2 SVGAGI (reference sequence). The CDR3 is CASSYIRAGETQYF. The CDR3 region has the DNA TGTGCCAGCAGTTACATTCGTGCGGGGGAGACCCAGTACTTC.

Here the CDR3 reads CASSKGDRDRDQETQYF. CDR3 coding DNA: TGTGCCAGCAGCAAAGGGGACCGGGACAGGGATCAAGAGACCCAGTACTTC. The J gene is TRBJ2-5, the V gene TRBV21-1; TRBD1, the table's D call, lacks a check against the DNA. TRBV21-1 is marked as a pseudogene. The CDR3 extends over 17 amino acids.

This clone has just one count. V usage is TRBV15 and J usage is TRBJ2-2; D gene unclear. CDR3 length equals 14 residues. The germline V gene has CDR1 LNHNV and CDR2 YYDKDF (reference sequence). V lost 3 bases and J 6 bases, leaving 11 bases between the germline ends. CDR3 coding DNA: TGTGCCACCAGCAGTTTCCAAATCGCCGGGGAGCTGTTTTTT. Translating it yields CATSSFQIAGELFF.

V usage is TRBV11-3 and J usage is TRBJ2-2, with D possibly being TRBD1 (6 bases). Germline assignment: CDR1 SGHNT and CDR2 YENEEA. V dropped 4 bases and J dropped 1 base, with 10 bases sitting between them. CDR3 length equals 15 residues. The CDR3 loop is CASSSRQENTGELFF. The DNA for the CDR3 is TGTGCCAGCAGCTCCCGACAGGAGAACACCGGGGAGCTGTTTTTT.

V and J are TRBV5-1 and TRBJ1-4; D is uncertain. CDR3 size: 14 residues. CDR1 and CDR2 (germline): SGHRS, YFSETQ. V shed 1 base and J shed 4 bases, with 8 bases lying between them. The CDR3 sequence: CASSLYGHNEKLFF. CDR3 bases: TGCGCCAGCAGCTTGTACGGGCATAATGAAAAACTGTTTTTT.